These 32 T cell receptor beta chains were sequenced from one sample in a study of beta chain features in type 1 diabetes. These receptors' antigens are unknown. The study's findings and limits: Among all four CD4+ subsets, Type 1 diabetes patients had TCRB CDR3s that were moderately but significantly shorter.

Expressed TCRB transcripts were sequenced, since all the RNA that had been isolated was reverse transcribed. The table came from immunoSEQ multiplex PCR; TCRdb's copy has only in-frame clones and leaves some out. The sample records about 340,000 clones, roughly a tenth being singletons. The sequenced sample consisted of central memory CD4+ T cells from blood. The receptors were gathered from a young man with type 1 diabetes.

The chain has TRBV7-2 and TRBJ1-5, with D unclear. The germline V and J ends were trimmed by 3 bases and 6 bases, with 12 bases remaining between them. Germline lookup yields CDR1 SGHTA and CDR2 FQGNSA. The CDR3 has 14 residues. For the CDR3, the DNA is TGTGCCAGCAGCTTGGGTCGGGAGAGTCAGCCCCAGCATTTT. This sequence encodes CASSLGRESQPQHF.

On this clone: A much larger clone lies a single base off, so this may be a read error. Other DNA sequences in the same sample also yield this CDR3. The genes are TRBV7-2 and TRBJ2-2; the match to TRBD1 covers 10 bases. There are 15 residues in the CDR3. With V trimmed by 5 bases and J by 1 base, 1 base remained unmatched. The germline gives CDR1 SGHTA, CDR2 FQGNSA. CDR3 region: CASSRDRGNTGELFF. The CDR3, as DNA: TGTGCCAGCAGCCGGGACAGGGGGAACACCGGGGAGCTGTTTTTT.

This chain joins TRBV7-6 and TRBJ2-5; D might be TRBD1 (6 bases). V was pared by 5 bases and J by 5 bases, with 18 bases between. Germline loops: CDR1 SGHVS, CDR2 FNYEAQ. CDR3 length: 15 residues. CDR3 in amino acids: CASSDDKRTVETQYF. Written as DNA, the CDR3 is TGTGCCAGCAGCGACGACAAACGGACAGTCGAGACCCAGTACTTC.

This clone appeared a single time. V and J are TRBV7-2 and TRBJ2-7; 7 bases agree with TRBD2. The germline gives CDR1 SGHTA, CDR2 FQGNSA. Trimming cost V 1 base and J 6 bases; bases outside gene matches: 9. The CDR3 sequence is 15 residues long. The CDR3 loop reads CASSLGPGTIPEQYF. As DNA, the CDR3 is TGTGCCAGCAGCTTAGGTCCAGGGACTATCCCCGAGCAGTACTTC.

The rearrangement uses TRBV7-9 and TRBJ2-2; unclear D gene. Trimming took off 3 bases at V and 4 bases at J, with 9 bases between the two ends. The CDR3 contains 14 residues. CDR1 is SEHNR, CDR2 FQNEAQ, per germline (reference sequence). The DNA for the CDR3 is TGTGCCAGCAGCTTTGACCTTTCCACCGGGGAGCTGTTTTTT. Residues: CASSFDLSTGELFF.

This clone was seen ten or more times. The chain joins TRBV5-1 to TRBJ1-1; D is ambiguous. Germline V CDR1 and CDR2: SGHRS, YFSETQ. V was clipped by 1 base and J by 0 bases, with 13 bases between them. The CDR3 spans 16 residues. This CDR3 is CASSLRASNLNTEAFF. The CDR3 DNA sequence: TGCGCCAGCAGCTTGCGGGCAAGCAACTTGAACACTGAAGCTTTCTTT. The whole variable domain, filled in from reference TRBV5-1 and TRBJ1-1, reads KAGVTQTPRYLIKTRGQQVTLSCSPISGHRSVSWYQQTPGQGLQFLFEYFSETQRNKGNFPGRFSGRQFSNSRSEMNVSTLELGDSALYLCASSLRASNLNTEAFFGQGTRLTVV.

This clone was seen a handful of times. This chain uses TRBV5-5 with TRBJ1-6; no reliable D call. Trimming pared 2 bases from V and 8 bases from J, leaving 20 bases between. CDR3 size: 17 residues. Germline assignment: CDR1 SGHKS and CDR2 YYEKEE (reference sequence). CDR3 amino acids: CASSLTFGEGRDSPLHF. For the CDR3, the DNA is TGTGCCAGCAGCTTAACCTTCGGGGAGGGTAGGGATTCACCCCTCCACTTT.

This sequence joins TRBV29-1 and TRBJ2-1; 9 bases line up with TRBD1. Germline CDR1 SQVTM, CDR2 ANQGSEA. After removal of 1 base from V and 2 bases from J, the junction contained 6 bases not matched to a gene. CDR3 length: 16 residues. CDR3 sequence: CSVEVRDRETYNEQFF. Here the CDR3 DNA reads TGCAGCGTTGAAGTCCGGGACAGGGAGACCTACAATGAGCAGTTCTTC.

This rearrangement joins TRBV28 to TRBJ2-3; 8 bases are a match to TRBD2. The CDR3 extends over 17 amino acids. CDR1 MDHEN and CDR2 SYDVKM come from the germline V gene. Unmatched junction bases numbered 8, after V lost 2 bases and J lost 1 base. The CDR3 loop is CASSLGARAGGTDTQYF. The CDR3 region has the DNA TGTGCCAGCAGTTTAGGAGCGAGAGCGGGGGGCACAGATACGCAGTATTTT.

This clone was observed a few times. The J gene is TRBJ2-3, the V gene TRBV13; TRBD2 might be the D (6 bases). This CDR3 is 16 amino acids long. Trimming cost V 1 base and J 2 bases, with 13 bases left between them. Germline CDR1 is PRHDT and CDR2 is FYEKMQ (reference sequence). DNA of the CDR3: TGTGCCAGCAGCTTAGTGACTAGAAGAAACACAGATACGCAGTATTTT. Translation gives CASSLVTRRNTDTQYF.

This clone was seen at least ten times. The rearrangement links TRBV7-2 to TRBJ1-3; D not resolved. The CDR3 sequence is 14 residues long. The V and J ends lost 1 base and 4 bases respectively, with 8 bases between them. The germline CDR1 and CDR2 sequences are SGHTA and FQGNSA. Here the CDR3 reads CASSLDFQGNTIYF. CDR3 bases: TGTGCCAGCAGCTTAGATTTCCAGGGAAACACCATATATTTT.

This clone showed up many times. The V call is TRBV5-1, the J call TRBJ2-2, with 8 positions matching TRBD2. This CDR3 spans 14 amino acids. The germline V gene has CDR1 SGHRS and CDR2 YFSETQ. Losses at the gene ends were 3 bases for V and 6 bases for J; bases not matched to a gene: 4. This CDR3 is CASSWRAGAGELFF. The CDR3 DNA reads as TGCGCCAGCAGCTGGAGAGCGGGGGCCGGGGAGCTGTTTTTT. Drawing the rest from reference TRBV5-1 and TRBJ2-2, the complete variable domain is KAGVTQTPRYLIKTRGQQVTLSCSPISGHRSVSWYQQTPGQGLQFLFEYFSETQRNKGNFPGRFSGRQFSNSRSEMNVSTLELGDSALYLCASSWRAGAGELFFGEGSRLTVL.

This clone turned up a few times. The CDR3 loop reads CSVEGGLAGDYEQYF. The CDR3 DNA reads TGCAGCGTTGAAGGTGGGCTAGCGGGAGACTACGAGCAGTACTTC. The rearrangement uses TRBV29-1 and TRBJ2-7; 10 nucleotides align to TRBD2. The V gene's germline CDR1 is SQVTM and CDR2 ANQGSEA. The CDR3 is 15 amino acids. Unmatched junction bases numbered 6, after V lost 1 base and J lost 3 bases.

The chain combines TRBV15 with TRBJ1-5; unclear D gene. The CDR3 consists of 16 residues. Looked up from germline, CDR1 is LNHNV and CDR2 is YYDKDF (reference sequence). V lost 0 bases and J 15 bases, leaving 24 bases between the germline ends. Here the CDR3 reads CATSRERTFGTPSTHF. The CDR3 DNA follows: TGTGCCACCAGCAGAGAAAGGACTTTCGGCACTCCGTCCACGCATTTT.

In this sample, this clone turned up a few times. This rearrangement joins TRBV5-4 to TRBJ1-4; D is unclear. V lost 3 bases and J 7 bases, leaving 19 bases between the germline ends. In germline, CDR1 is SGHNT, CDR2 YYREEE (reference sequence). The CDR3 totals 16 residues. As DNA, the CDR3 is TGTGCCAGCAGCTACACCGGCCTCGTCAAAAGTGAAAAACTGTTTTTT. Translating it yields CASSYTGLVKSEKLFF.

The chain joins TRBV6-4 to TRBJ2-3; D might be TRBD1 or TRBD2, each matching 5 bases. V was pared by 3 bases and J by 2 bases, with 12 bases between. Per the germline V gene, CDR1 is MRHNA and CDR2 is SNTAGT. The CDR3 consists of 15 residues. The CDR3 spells CASSDRGAYTDTQYF. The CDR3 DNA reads TGTGCCAGCAGTGATCGAGGGGCCTACACAGATACGCAGTATTTT.

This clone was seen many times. CDR3 in DNA: TGCGCCAGCAGCCTCGACGGACACTCCAACACTGAAGCTTTCTTT. Protein product: CASSLDGHSNTEAFF. This chain uses TRBV5-1 with TRBJ1-1; D might be TRBD1 (5 bases). The CDR3 is 15 amino acids. The V gene lost 4 bases and the J gene lost 2 bases, with 15 bases spanning the gap. CDR1 and CDR2 (germline): SGHRS, YFSETQ.

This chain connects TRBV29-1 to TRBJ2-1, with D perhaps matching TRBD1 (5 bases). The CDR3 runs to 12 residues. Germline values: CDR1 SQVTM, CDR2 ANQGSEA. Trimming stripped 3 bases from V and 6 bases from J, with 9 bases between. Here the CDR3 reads CSVDRQSNEQFF. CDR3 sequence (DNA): TGCAGCGTTGATCGACAGTCCAATGAGCAGTTCTTC.

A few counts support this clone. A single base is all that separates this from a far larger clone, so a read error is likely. The CDR3 bases are TGTGCCAGCAGCTTAGCGGAAGAGACCCAGTACTTC. Encoded protein: CASSLAEETQYF. J is TRBJ2-5 and V is TRBV7-9, with unresolved D. The CDR3 covers 12 residues. Deletions cut 0 bases from V and 3 bases from J, with 2 bases between. From germline, CDR1 is SEHNR and CDR2 FQNEAQ (reference sequence).

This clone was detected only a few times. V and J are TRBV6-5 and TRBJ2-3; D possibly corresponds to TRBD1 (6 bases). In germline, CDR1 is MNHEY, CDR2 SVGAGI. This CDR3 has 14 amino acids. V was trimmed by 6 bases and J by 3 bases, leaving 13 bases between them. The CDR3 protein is CASRREQGTDTQYF. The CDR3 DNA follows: TGTGCCAGCAGACGAGAACAGGGTACAGATACGCAGTATTTT.

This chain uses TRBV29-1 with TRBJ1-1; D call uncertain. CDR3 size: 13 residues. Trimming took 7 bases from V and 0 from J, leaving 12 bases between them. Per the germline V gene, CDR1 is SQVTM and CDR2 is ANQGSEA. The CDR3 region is CSEIGPLNTEAFF. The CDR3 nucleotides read TGCAGCGAAATCGGACCGCTGAACACTGAAGCTTTCTTT.

The CDR3 DNA sequence: TGTGCCAGCAGTGGAAGGGGGCCTTCCGGGGGTTCACCCCTCCACTTT. It is translated as CASSGRGPSGGSPLHF. V and J are TRBV28 and TRBJ1-6; 7 positions agree with TRBD1. J was trimmed by 9 bases and V by 5 bases; bases with no gene match: 13. CDR3 length equals 16 residues. Germline CDR1 and CDR2: MDHEN and SYDVKM.

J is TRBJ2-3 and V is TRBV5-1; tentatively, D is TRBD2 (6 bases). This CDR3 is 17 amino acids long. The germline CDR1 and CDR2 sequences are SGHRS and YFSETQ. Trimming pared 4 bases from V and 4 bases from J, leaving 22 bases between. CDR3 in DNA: TGCGCCAGCAGCCCCAGACTAGACCCTTTAAGCCCAGATACGCAGTATTTT. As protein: CASSPRLDPLSPDTQYF.

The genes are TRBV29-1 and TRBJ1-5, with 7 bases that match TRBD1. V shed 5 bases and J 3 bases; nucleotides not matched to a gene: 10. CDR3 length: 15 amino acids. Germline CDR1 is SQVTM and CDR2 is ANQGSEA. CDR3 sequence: CSVTEYRGNNQPQHF. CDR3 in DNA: TGCAGCGTTACAGAATACAGGGGCAACAATCAGCCCCAGCATTTT. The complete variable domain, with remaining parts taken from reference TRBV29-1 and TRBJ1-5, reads SAVISQKPSRDICQRGTSLTIQCQVDSQVTMMFWYRQQPGQSLTLIATANQGSEATYESGFVIDKFPISRPNLTFSTLTVSNMSPEDSSIYLCSVTEYRGNNQPQHFGDGTRLSIL.

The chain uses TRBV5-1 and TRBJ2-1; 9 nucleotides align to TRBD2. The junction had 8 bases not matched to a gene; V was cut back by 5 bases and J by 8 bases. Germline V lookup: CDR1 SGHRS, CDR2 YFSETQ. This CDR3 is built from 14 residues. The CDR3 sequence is CASSSGLAWDEQFF. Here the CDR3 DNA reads TGCGCCAGCAGTTCCGGACTAGCGTGGGATGAGCAGTTCTTC. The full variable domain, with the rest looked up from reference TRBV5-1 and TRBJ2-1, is KAGVTQTPRYLIKTRGQQVTLSCSPISGHRSVSWYQQTPGQGLQFLFEYFSETQRNKGNFPGRFSGRQFSNSRSEMNVSTLELGDSALYLCASSSGLAWDEQFFGPGTRLTVL.

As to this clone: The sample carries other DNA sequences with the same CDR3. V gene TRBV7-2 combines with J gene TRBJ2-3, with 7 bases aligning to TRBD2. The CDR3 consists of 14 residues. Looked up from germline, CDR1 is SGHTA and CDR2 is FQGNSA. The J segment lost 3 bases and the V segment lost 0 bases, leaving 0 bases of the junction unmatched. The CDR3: CASSLAGGTDTQYF. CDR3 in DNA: TGTGCCAGCAGCTTAGCGGGGGGGACAGATACGCAGTATTTT.

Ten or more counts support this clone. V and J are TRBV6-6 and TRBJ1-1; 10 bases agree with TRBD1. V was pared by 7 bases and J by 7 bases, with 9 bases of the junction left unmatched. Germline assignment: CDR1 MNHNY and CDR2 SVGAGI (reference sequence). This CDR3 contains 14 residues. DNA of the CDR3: TGTGCCAGCACCAAGACAGGGGGCATCAGTGAAGCTTTCTTT. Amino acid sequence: CASTKTGGISEAFF.

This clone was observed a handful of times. The CDR3: CASSQGLPETQYF. The CDR3 region has the DNA TGCGCCAGCAGCCAGGGACTACCAGAGACCCAGTACTTC. The rearrangement links TRBV5-1 to TRBJ2-5; TRBD2 aligns across 7 bases. Germline-derived CDR1 and CDR2 are SGHRS and YFSETQ. This CDR3 region has 13 residues. V lost 4 bases to trimming and J lost 4 bases; unmatched junction nucleotides: 4.

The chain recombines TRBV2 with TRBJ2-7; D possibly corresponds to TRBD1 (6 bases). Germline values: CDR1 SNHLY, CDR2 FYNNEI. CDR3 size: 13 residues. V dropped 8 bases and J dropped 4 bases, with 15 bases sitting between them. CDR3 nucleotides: TGTGCCAGCGGTAGACAGGAAACTTACGAGCAGTACTTC. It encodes CASGRQETYEQYF.

The CDR3 nucleotides read TGTGCCAGCACGGGACAGGGAAAGAACACTGAAGCTTTCTTT. This sequence encodes CASTGQGKNTEAFF. This chain joins TRBV2 and TRBJ1-1; 9 positions match TRBD1. Trimming at V came to 7 bases and at J to 1 base, leaving 4 bases not matched to a gene. Germline loops: CDR1 SNHLY, CDR2 FYNNEI. CDR3 length: 14 residues.

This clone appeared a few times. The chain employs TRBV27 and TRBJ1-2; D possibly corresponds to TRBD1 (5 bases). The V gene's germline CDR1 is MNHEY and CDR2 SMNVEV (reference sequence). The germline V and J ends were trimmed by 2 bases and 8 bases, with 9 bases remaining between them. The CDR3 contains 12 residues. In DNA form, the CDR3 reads TGTGCCAGCAGTTTAACCGGGGACGGCTACACCTTC. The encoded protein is CASSLTGDGYTF.

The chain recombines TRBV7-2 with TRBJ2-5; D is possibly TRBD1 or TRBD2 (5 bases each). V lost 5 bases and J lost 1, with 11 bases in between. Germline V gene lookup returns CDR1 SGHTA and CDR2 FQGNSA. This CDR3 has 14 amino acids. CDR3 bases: TGTGCCAGCAGCCCCTCCGGGACCCAAGAGACCCAGTACTTC. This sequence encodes CASSPSGTQETQYF.